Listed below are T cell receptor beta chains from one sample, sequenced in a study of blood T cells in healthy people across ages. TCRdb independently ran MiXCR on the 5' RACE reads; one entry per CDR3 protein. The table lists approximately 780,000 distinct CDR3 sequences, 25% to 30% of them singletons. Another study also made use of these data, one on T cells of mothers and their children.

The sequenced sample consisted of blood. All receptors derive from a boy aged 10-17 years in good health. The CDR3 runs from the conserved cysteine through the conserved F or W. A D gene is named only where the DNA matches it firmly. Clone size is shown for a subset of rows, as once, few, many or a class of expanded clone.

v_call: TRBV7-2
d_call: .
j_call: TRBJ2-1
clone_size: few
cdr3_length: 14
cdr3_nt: TGTGCCAGCAGCTCCCCCCGACTTAACAATGAGCAGTTCTTC
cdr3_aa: CASSSPRLNNEQFF

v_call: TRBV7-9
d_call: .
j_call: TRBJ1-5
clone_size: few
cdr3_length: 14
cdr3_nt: TGTGCCAGCAGCCCCAGGGACCTTTTTCAGCCCCAGCATTTT
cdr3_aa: CASSPRDLFQPQHF

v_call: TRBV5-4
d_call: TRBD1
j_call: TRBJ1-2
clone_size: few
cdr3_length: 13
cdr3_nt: TGTGCCAGCAGCTTGACAGGGGCATATGGCTACACCTTC
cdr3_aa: CASSLTGAYGYTF

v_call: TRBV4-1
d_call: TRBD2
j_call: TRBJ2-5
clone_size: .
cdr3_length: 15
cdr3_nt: TGCGCCAGCAGCCAAAGACTAGCTGATAGGGAGACCCAGCACTTC
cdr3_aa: CASSQRLADRETQHF

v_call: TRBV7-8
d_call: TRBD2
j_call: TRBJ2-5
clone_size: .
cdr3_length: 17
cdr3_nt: TGTGCCAGCAGCCTTCCGACTAGCGGGAGGAGGGATGGGACCCAGTACTTC
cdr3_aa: CASSLPTSGRRDGTQYF

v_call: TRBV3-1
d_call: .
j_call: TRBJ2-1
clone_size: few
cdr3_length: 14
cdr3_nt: TGTGCCAGCAGCCAAGATTTGGGATACAATGAGCAGTTCTTC
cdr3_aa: CASSQDLGYNEQFF

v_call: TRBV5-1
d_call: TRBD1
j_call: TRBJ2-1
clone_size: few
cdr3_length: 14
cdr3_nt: TGCGCCAGCAGCTCTGGGACAGGTCTATTAGTGGAGTTCTTC
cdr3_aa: CASSSGTGLLVEFF

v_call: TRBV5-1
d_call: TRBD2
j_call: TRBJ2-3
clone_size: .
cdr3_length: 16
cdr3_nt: TGCGCCAGCGGCCCTAAGCGGGGGTCTAGCACAGATACGCAGTATTTT
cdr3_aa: CASGPKRGSSTDTQYF

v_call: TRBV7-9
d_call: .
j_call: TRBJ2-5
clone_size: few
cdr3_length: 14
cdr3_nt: TGTGCCAGCAGCTCTAGCCCTAGTTGGGAGACCCAGTACTTC
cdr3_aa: CASSSSPSWETQYF

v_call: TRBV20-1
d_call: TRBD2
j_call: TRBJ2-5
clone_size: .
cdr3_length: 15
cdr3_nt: TGCAGTGCTAGCCCGGGGCGGGGGGGCTTAGAGACCCAGTACTTC
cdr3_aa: CSASPGRGGLETQYF

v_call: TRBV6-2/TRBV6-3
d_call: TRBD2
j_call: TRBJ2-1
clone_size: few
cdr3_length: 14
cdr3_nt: TGTGCCAGCAGTTACTCAGGCGGGGGGCCCGAGCAGTTCTTC
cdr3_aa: CASSYSGGGPEQFF

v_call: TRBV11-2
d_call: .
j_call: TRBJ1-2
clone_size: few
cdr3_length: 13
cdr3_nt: TGTGCCAGCAGCTTAAACCGGGACACCCACTACACCTTC
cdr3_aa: CASSLNRDTHYTF

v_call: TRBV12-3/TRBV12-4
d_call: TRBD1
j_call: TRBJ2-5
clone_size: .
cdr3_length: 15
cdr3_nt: TGTGCCAGCAGTTTCGTGCACAGGGGGAAAGAGACCCAGTACTTC
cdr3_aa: CASSFVHRGKETQYF

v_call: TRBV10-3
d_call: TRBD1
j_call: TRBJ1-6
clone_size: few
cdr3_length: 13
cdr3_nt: TGTGCCATTGGGGACAGGGGCGGTTCACCCCTCCACTTT
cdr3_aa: CAIGDRGGSPLHF

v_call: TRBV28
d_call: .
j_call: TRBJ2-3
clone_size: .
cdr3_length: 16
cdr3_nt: TGTGCCAGCAGTCCACGGACACACTCCGGCACAGATACGCAGTATTTT
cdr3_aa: CASSPRTHSGTDTQYF

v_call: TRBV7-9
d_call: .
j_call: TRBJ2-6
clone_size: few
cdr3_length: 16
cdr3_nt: TGTGCCAGCAGCCCTGGGACCCTCTCTGGGGCCAACGTCCTGACTTTC
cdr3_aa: CASSPGTLSGANVLTF

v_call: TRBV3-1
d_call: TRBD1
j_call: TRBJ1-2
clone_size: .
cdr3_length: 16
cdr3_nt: TGTGCCAGCAGCCGCGCGGGACAGGGGTCAAACTATGGCTACACCTTC
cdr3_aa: CASSRAGQGSNYGYTF

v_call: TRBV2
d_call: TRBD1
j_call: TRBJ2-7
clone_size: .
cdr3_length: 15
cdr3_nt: TGTGCCAGCAGGGAGCCGGGACAGGGAACGTACGAGCAGTACTTC
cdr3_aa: CASREPGQGTYEQYF

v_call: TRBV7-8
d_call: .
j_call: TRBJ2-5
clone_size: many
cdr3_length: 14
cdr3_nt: TGTGCCAGCAGCTTACGTGGGATGGGGGAGACCCAGTACTTC
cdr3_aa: CASSLRGMGETQYF

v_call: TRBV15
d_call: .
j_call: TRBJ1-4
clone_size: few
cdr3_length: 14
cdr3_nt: TGTGCCACCAGCAGGGATGCAACTAATGAAAAACTGTTTTTT
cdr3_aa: CATSRDATNEKLFF

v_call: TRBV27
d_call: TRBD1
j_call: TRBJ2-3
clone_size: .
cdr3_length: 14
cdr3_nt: TGTGCCAGCAGTTTAGGACAGGCATGGGATACGCAGTATTTT
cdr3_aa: CASSLGQAWDTQYF

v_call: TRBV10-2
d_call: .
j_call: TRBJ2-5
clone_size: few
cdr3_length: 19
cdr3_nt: TGCGCCAGCAGTCCTCACCCCCAGGGAACGGGACACGGCCAAGAGACCCAGTACTTC
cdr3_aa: CASSPHPQGTGHGQETQYF

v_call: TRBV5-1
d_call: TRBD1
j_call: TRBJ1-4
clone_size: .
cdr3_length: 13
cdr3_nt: TGCGCCAGCAGCGTGGGACAGAATGAAAAACTGTTTTTT
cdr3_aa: CASSVGQNEKLFF

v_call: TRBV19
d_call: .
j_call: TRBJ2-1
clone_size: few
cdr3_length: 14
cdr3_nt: TGTGCCAGTCGCCGGGATGTCTCCTACAATGAGCAGTTCTTC
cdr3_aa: CASRRDVSYNEQFF

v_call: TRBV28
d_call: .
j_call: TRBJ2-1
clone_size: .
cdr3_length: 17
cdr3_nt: TGTGCCAGCAGTTTAACCCCGGGGGCGGGCTCCTACAATGAGCAGTTCTTC
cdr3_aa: CASSLTPGAGSYNEQFF

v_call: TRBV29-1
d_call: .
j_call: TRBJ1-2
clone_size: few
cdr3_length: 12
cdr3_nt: TGCAGCGTTGAAAAGGCAGTCTATGGCTACACCTTC
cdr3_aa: CSVEKAVYGYTF

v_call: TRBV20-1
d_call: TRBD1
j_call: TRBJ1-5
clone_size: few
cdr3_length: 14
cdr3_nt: TGCAGTGCTAGCCACTCAGGGGGAGGCCAGCCCCAGCATTTT
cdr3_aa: CSASHSGGGQPQHF

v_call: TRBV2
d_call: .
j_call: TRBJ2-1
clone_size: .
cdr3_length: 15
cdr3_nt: TGTGCCAGCAGCGAAGGACAGGGAGGGAACAATGAGCAGTTCTTC
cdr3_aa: CASSEGQGGNNEQFF

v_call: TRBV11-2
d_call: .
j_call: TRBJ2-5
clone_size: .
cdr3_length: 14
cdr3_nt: TGTGCCAGCAGCCCACAGGCGGTAAAAGAGACCCAGTACTTC
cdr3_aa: CASSPQAVKETQYF

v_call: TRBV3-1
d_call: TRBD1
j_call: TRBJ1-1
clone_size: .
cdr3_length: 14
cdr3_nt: TGTGCCAGCAGCCCCTGGACAGGGAACACTGAAGCTTTCTTT
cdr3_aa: CASSPWTGNTEAFF

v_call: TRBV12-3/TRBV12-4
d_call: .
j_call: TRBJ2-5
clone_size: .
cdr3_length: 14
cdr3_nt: TGTGCCAGCAGCCAGGGACTGGGCCGACAGACCCAGTACTTC
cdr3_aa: CASSQGLGRQTQYF

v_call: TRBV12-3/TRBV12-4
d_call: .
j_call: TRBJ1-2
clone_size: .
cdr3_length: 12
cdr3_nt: TGTGCCAGCAGAAAGGACAGAACTGACTACACCTTC
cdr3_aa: CASRKDRTDYTF

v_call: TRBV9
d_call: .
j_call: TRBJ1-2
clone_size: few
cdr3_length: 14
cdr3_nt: TGTGCCAGCAGCGTAGAGGACATCCCCTATGGCTACACCTTC
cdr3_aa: CASSVEDIPYGYTF

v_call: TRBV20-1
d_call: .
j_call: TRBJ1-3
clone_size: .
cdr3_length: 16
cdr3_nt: TGCAGTGCTAGAGATTTTGACGGCCACTCTGGAAACACCATATATTTT
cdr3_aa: CSARDFDGHSGNTIYF

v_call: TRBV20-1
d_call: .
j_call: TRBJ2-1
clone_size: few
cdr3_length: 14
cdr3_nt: TGCAGTGCTCCTGACCGAAGAGGGGGGAATGAGCAGTTCTTC
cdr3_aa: CSAPDRRGGNEQFF

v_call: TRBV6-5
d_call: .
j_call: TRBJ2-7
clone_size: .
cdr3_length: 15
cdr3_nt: TGTGCCAGCAGTTACTCGTCAGATTTCTCCTACGAGCAGTACTTC
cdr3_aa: CASSYSSDFSYEQYF

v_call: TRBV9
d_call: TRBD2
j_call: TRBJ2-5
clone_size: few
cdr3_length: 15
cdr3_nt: TGTGCCAGCTCCTTAAGCGGGGCGACCCAAGAGACCCAGTACTTC
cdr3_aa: CASSLSGATQETQYF

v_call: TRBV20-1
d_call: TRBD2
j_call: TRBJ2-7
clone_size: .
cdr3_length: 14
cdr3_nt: TGCAGTGCTCCGCAGACTAGCGGCGGTTACGAGCAGTACTTC
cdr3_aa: CSAPQTSGGYEQYF

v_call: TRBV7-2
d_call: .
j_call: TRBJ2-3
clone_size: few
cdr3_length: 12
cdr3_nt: TGTGCCAGCAGGTGGGGTGCAGATACGCAGTATTTT
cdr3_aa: CASRWGADTQYF

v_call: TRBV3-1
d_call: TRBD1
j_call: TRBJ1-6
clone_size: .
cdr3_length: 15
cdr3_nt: TGTGCCAGCAGCCACGGACAGGGCGGGAGTTCACCCCTCCACTTT
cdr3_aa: CASSHGQGGSSPLHF

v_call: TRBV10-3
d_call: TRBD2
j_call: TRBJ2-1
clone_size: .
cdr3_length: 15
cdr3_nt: TGTGCCATCAGGAGGGGGCTAGCGGGGATGTATGAGCAGTTCTTC
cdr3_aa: CAIRRGLAGMYEQFF